The 3 T cell receptor beta chains in this list originate from one sample, sequenced in a study of blood T cells in healthy people across ages. A J-beta primer mix and a sample-barcoded 5' primer were used in a second PCR of roughly 6 to 11 cycles. One entry per CDR3 protein results from TCRdb running MiXCR on the 5' RACE reads. The sample consists of approximately 800,000 distinct CDR3 sequences, more than 45% of them appearing once. What was sequenced was blood. These receptors all stem from a man aged 30 to 39 in good health.

The chain links TRBV7-2 to TRBJ1-1; 8 nucleotides align to TRBD1. In germline, CDR1 is SGHTA, CDR2 FQGNSA. V shed 10 bases, J shed 5 bases, and the junction held 12 bases outside the gene matches. There are 14 residues in the CDR3. In nucleotides, the CDR3 is TGTGCCATCGCGCTGTCAGGGGGCCAGACTGAAGCTTTCTTT. This gives the protein CAIALSGGQTEAFF. The entire variable domain, with the rest obtained from reference TRBV7-2 and TRBJ1-1, is as follows: GAGVSQSPSNKVTEKGKDVELRCDPISGHTALYWYRQSLGQGLEFLIYFQGNSAPDKSGLPSDRFSAERTGGSVSTLTIQRTQQEDSAVYLCAIALSGGQTEAFFGQGTRLTVV.

This clonotype was observed a handful of times. The V call is TRBV20-1, the J call TRBJ2-1; 7 bases are a match to TRBD2. With V trimmed by 0 bases and J by 5 bases, 7 bases remained unmatched. In germline, CDR1 is DFQATT, CDR2 SNEGSKA (reference sequence). The CDR3 length is 15 residues. The CDR3 spells CSARDREAPHNEQFF. The CDR3 nucleotides are TGCAGTGCTAGAGATCGGGAGGCGCCCCACAATGAGCAGTTCTTC.

The chain employs TRBV15 and TRBJ2-4; TRBD2 matches at 12 bases. The CDR3 is 17 amino acids. The J segment lost 0 bases and the V segment lost 3 bases, leaving 3 bases of the junction unmatched. Looked up from germline, CDR1 is LNHNV and CDR2 is YYDKDF (reference sequence). CDR3 in amino acids: CATSSWGLAGAKNIQYF. The CDR3, as DNA: TGTGCCACCAGCAGTTGGGGACTAGCGGGAGCCAAAAACATTCAGTACTTC.